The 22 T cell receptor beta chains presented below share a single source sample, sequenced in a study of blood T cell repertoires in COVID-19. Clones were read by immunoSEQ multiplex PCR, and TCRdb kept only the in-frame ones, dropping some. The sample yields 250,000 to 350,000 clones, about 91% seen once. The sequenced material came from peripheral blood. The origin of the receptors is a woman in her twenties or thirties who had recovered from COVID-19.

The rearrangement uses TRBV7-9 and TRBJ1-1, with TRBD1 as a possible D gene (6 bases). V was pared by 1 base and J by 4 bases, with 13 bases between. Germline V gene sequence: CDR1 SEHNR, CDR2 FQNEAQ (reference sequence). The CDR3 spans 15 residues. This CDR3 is CASSLEGVGTTEAFF. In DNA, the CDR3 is TGTGCCAGCAGCTTAGAGGGGGTAGGGACCACTGAAGCTTTCTTT.

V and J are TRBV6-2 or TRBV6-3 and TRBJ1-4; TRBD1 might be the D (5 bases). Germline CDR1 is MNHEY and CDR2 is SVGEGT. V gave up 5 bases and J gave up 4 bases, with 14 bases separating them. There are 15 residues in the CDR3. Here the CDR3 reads CASSRKGNLNEKLFF. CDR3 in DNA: TGTGCCAGCAGTCGAAAGGGGAACCTTAATGAAAAACTGTTTTTT.

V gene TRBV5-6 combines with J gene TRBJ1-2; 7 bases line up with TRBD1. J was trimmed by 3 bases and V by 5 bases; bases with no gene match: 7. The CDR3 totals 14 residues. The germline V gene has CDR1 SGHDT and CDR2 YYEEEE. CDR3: CASRRTGSHYGYTF. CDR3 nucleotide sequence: TGTGCCAGCAGACGGACAGGCAGTCACTATGGCTACACCTTC.

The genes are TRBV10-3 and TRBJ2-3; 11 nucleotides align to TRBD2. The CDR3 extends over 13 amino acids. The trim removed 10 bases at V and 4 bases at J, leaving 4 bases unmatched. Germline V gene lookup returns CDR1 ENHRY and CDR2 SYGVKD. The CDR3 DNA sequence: TGTGCCACGCTAGCGGGGGGCTCAGATACGCAGTATTTT. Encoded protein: CATLAGGSDTQYF.

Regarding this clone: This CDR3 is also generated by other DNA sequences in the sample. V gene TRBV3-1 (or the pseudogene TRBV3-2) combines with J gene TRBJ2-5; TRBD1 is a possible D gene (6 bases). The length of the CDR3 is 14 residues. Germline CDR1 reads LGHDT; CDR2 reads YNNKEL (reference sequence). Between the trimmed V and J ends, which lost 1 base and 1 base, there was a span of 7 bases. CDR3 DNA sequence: TGTGCCAGCAGCCAAGCAGGGGTCCAAGAGACCCAGTACTTC. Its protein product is CASSQAGVQETQYF.

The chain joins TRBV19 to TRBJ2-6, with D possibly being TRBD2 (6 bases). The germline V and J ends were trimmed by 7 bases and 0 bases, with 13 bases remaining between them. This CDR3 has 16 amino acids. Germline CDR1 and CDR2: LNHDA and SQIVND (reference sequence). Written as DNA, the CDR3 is TGTGCCAGTACGGGACTTCCCCGCTCTGGGGCCAACGTCCTGACTTTC. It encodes CASTGLPRSGANVLTF. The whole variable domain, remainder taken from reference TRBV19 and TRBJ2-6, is DGGITQSPKYLFRKEGQNVTLSCEQNLNHDAMYWYRQDPGQGLRLIYYSQIVNDFQKGDIAEGYSVSREKKESFPLTVTSAQKNPTAFYLCASTGLPRSGANVLTFGAGSRLTVL.

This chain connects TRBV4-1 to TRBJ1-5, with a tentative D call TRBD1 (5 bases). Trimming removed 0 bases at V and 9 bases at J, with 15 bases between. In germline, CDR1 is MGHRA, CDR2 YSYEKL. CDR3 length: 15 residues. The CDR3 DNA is TGCGCCAGCAGCCAAGATGAGTCAGGGCGAGGGCCCCAGCATTTT. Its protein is CASSQDESGRGPQHF.

The CDR3: CASSQIMSSYNEQFF. The CDR3 DNA follows: TGTGCCAGCAGCCAAATCATGAGCTCCTACAATGAGCAGTTCTTC. The chain recombines TRBV14 with TRBJ2-1; the D is unclear. V was clipped by 2 bases and J by 0 bases, with 8 bases between them. The germline CDR1 and CDR2 sequences are SGHDN and FVKESK. This CDR3 is 15 amino acids long.

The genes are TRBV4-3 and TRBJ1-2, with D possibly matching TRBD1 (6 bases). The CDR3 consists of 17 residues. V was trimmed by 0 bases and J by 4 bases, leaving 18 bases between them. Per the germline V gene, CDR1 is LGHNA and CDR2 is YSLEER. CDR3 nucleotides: TGCGCCAGCAGCCAAGAGCTAGGGGGTGGTAGGACCTATGGCTACACCTTC. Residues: CASSQELGGGRTYGYTF.

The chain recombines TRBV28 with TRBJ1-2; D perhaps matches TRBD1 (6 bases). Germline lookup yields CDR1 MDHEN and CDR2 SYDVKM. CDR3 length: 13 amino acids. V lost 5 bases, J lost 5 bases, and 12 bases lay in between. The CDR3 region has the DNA TGTGCCAGCAGTCCCCGGGACAAGTATGGCTACACCTTC. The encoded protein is CASSPRDKYGYTF.

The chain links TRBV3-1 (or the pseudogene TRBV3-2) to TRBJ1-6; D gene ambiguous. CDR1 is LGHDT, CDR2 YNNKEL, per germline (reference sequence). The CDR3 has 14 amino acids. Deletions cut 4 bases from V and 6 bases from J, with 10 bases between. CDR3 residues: CASSPGSTNSPLHF. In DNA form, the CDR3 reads TGTGCCAGCAGCCCCGGGTCAACTAATTCACCCCTCCACTTT.

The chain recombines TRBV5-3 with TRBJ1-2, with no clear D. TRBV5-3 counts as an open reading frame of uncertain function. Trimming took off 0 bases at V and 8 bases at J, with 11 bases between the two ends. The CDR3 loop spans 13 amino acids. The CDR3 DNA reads TGTGCCAGAAGCTTGGGGCAGGCTTCCGGCTACACCTTC. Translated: CARSLGQASGYTF.

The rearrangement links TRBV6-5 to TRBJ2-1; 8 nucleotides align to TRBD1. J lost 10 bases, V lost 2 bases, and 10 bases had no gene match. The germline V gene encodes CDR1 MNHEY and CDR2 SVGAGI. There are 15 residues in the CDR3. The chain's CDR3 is CASSYGLGQVDEQFF. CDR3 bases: TGTGCCAGCAGTTACGGATTGGGACAGGTAGACGAGCAGTTCTTC.

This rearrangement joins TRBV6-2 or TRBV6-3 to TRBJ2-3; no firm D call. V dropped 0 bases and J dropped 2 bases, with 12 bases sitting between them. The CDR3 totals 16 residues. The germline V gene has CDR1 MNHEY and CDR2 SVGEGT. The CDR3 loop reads CASSYSPSDYTDTQYF. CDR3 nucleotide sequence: TGTGCCAGCAGTTACTCGCCCAGCGATTACACAGATACGCAGTATTTT.

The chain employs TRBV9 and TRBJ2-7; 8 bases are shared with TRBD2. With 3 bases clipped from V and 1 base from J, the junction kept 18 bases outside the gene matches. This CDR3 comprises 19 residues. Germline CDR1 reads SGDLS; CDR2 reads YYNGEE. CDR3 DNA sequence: TGTGCCAGCAGCGCCCTAGGGGTTCGGGGGGGAGCATCATCCTACGAGCAGTACTTC. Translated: CASSALGVRGGASSYEQYF.

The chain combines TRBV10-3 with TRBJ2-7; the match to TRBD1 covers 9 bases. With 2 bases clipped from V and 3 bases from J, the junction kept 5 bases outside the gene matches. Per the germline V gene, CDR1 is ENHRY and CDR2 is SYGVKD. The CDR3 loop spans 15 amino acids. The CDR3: CAISEPGQGFYEQYF. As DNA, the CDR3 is TGTGCCATCAGTGAGCCGGGACAGGGCTTCTACGAGCAGTACTTC.

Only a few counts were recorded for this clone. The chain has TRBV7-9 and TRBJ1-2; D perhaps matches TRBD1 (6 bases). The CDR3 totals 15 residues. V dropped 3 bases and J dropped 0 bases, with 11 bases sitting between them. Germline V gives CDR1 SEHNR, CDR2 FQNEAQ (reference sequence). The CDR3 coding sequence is TGTGCCAGCAGCTTCGGACAGAAAGCTAACTATGGCTACACCTTC. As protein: CASSFGQKANYGYTF.

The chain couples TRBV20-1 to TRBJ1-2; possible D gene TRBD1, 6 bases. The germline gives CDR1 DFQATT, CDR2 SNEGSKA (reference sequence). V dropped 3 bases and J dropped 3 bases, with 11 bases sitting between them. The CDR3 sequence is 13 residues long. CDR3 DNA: TGCAGTGCTAGTTCCCAGGGGTACTATGGCTACACCTTC. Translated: CSASSQGYYGYTF.

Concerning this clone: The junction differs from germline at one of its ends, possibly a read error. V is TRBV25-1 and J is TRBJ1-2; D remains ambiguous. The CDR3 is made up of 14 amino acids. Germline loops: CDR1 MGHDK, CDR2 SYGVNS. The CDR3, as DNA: TGTGCCAGCCTGCCAACTGGACTAAACTTTGGCTACACCTTC. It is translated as CASLPTGLNFGYTF.

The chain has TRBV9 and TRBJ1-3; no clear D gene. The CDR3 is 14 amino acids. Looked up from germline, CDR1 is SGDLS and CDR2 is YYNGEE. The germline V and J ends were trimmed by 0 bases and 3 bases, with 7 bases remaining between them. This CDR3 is CASSVGPGGNTIYF. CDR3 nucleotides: TGTGCCAGCAGCGTAGGACCGGGTGGAAACACCATATATTTT.

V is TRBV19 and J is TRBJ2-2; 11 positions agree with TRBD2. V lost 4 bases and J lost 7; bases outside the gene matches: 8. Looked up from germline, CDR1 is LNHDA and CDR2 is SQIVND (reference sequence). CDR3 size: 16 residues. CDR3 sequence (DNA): TGTGCCAGTAGTACTGTAGCGGGGGGGCCCTACGGGGAGCTGTTTTTT. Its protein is CASSTVAGGPYGELFF.

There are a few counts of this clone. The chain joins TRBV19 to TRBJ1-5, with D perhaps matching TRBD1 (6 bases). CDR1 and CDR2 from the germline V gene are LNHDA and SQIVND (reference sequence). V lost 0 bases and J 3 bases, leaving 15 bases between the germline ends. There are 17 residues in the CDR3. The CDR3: CASSIDPLGQINQPQHF. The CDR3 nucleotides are TGTGCCAGTAGTATAGACCCCCTTGGACAGATCAATCAGCCCCAGCATTTT.